This record concerns one TCR beta chain sequence. No antigen is known for it. The data originate from a study of shared clonotypes between healthy human individuals. Unsorted PBMC DNA underwent sequencing on ten immunoSEQ deep assay plates. The repertoire was sequenced with immunoSEQ multiplex PCR; TCRdb's copy has only in-frame clones and lacks some. The data contain fewer than 650,000 clones, over 60% of them singletons. Healthy adults negative for HIV, lacking recent acute infections or vaccinations, served as donors. Study-wide results and limits: It was anticipated that sequencing depth would influence how many clonotypes donors shared.

This CDR3 comprises 15 residues. The V and J ends lost 4 bases and 0 bases respectively, with 14 bases between them. CDR1 is GTSNPN, CDR2 SVGIG, per germline (reference sequence). The sample consisted of PBMCs. The clonotype comes from a woman in her thirties or forties in good health. Some clones in this sample may be carry-over from other donors' samples. The chain combines TRBV30 with TRBJ2-3, with a tentative D call TRBD2 (7 bases). CDR3 DNA: TGTGCCTGGACGGGCGGGGGCACTAGCACAGATACGCAGTATTTT. Translating gives CAWTGGGTSTDTQYF.